This T cell receptor beta chain stems from a study of T cell responses to AZD1222 COVID-19 vaccine (dated by TCRdb to about 2021). Some background on the complete study: AZD1222 recipients whose second dose came at about 4 weeks and those whose second dose came at about 12 weeks were combined into one group, since spike-specific TCR depth and breadth did not differ between the two schedules. TCR sequencing was performed for approximately 240 trial participants, of whom 207 were given two doses of AZD1222 and around 26 were given two doses of MenACWY control vaccine. Trial participants were enrolled into age subgroups of 18-55, 56-69 and 70-plus years, which contained roughly 150, 30 and 60 TCR-sequenced participants, respectively.

Paper-wide results and their limitations: No day 14 peak-response samples were available, so repertoires were characterized only after the peak T cell response. CD4 TCRs associated with the vaccine covered the entire spike protein, and the dominant responses were in regions 160-218 and 743-854. In the small 56-69-year group, the increase in depth fell short of significance, most likely because of low power. A significant rise in spike-specific TCR breadth and depth was observed after two AZD1222 doses relative to day 0 and relative to MenACWY recipients. Participants were mostly white British and included more females than males, and it was suggested by the authors that clonal diversity may have been underestimated. Nearly half of unique spike-specific TCRs reportedly recognized epitopes outside regions mutated in the B.1.351 and B.1.1.7 variants. Conclusions about previously exposed vaccinees are limited, since just five or six AZD1222 recipients were seropositive for SARS-CoV-2 at baseline.

About this clone: Its recognized antigen is unknown. No qualities accompany the bases; no much larger clone lies one base away.

Trimming removed 5 bases from V and 0 bases from J, leaving 14 bases between the germline ends. CDR1 MNHEY and CDR2 SVGEGT were looked up in the germline V gene. Reading from cysteine to phenylalanine, the CDR3 counts 15 amino acids. The entry retains the CDR3 DNA only, 45 bases that are in frame from base 1. The sample's time point label is to be understood as: baseline before first vaccination. Vaccinee samples were obtained from the UK trials COV001 and COV002, which included a single-blind randomized controlled phase 2/3 trial of AZD1222 (ChAdOx1 nCoV-19) in healthy adults. For TCRbeta chain sequencing, PBMC samples were collected from trial participants at day 0 and at day 28 after the second dose. The CDR3 regions of human TCRbeta chains were subjected to immunosequencing. Concerning the study's data processing: Repertoire TCRs were checked for matches against a reference library of SARS-CoV-2-specific TCRs that had been generated using the MIRA antigen-specificity platform. Breadth meant the fraction of unique TCRs that were SARS-CoV-2-associated, whereas depth meant the fraction of total T cells that were SARS-CoV-2-associated. Using the MIRA data, each spike-specific TCR was assigned both to the spike region to which the TCR was reactive and to a CD4 or CD8 class. Log10-transformed breadth and depth values were compared by one-way ANOVA with Sidak's multiple comparisons tests. In its TCRdb copy, this immuneACCESS table keeps in-frame sequences only and misses some clones. Where compared with another copy, unresolved V genes explain less than half of these, and the others have no known cause. For V, J and clone size, that table is used; D and trimming come from the DNA. The sample table contains about 130,000 clones; only one count was recorded for just over 85% of them. Of the sample, around 12% is held by the ten largest clones.

This receptor was identified in an adult in good health. The chain is encoded by TRBV6-2 or TRBV6-3 joined to TRBJ2-7, with TRBD2 tentatively as D gene (5 bases match). Sequenced here: peripheral blood, sampled on day 0 of AZD1222 vaccination. The nucleotide sequence reads TGTGCCAGCAGTGGAGCGGACGCCGGCTCCTACGAGCAGTACTTC. Its translation is CASSGADAGSYEQYF.